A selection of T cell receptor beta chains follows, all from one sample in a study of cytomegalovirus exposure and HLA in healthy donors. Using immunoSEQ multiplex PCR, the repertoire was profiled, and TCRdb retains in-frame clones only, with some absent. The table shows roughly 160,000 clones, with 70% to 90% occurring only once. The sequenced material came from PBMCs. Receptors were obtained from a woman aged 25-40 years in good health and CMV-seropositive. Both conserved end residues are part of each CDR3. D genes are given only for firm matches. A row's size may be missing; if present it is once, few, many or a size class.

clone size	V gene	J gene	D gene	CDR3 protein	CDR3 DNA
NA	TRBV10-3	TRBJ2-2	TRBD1	CAISDGQGRTGELFF	TGTGCCATCAGTGATGGACAGGGTAGAACCGGGGAGCTGTTTTTT
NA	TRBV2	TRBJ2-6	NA	CASSANSGANVLTF	TGTGCCAGCAGTGCAAACTCTGGGGCCAACGTCCTGACTTTC
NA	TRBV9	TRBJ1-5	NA	CASSAGFQPQHF	TGTGCCAGCAGCGCCGGGTTTCAGCCCCAGCATTTT
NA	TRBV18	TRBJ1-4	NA	CASSPRGEGTNEKLFF	TGTGCCAGCTCACCACGAGGAGAGGGAACTAATGAAAAACTGTTTTTT
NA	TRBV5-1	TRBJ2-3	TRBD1	CASSLGGQGYKTQYF	TGCGCCAGCAGCCTGGGGGGACAGGGCTACAAGACGCAGTATTTT
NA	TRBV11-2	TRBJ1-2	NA	CASSLDLVVVGGGYTF	TGTGCCAGCAGCTTAGATCTGGTAGTGGTTGGCGGCGGCTACACCTTC
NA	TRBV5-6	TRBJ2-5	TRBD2	CASSFGLAVIQETQYF	TGTGCCAGCAGCTTTGGACTAGCGGTAATACAAGAGACCCAGTACTTC
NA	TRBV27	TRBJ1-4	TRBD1	CASSLGPGQGNEKLFF	TGTGCCAGCAGTTTAGGGCCGGGACAGGGAAATGAAAAACTGTTTTTT
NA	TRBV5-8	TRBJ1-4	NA	CASSSGQSTNEKLFF	TGTGCCAGCAGCTCCGGACAGTCGACTAATGAAAAACTGTTTTTT
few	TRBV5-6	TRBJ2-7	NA	CASRDSFSYEQYF	TGTGCCAGCAGGGACAGTTTTTCCTACGAGCAGTACTTC
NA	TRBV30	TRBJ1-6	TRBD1	CAWSLTGSVDNSPLHF	TGTGCCTGGAGTTTGACAGGGTCGGTAGATAATTCACCCCTCCACTTT
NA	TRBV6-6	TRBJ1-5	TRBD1	CASTRQGEGNQPQHF	TGTGCCAGCACCCGACAGGGGGAAGGCAATCAGCCCCAGCATTTT
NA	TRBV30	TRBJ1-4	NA	CAWNGVGNEKLFF	TGTGCCTGGAACGGGGTGGGGAATGAAAAACTGTTTTTT
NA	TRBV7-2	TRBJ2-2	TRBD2	CTSSPSGRGLVKSGELFF	TGTACCAGCAGCCCATCGGGCAGGGGACTAGTGAAGTCCGGGGAGCTGTTTTTT
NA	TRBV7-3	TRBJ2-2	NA	CASSRDSGGELFF	TGTGCCAGCAGCCGGGACAGCGGGGGGGAGCTGTTTTTT
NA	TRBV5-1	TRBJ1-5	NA	CASHFNRPSNQPQHF	TGCGCCAGCCATTTTAACAGACCCAGCAATCAGCCCCAGCATTTT
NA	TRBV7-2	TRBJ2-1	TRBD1	CASSSQGQGYNEQFF	TGTGCCAGCAGCTCCCAGGGACAGGGTTACAATGAGCAGTTCTTC
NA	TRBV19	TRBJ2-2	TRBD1	CACKVKGANTGELFF	TGTGCCTGTAAAGTTAAGGGGGCCAACACCGGGGAGCTGTTTTTT
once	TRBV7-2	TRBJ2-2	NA	CASSKDRANTGELFF	TGTGCCAGCAGCAAGGACAGAGCAAACACCGGGGAGCTGTTTTTT
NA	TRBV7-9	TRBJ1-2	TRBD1	CASLGTEANYGYTF	TGTGCCAGCTTAGGGACAGAAGCTAACTATGGCTACACCTTC
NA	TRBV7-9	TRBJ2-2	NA	CSSSLANRVPGELFF	TGTTCCAGCAGCTTAGCGAATCGGGTTCCCGGGGAGCTGTTTTTT
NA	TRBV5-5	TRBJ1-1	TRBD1	CASSLIRGRDRGNTEAFF	TGTGCCAGCAGCTTGATTAGGGGTCGGGACAGGGGTAACACTGAAGCTTTCTTT
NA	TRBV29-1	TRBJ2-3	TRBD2	CSVSGTSGSTDTQYF	TGCAGCGTGTCCGGGACTAGCGGGAGCACAGATACGCAGTATTTT
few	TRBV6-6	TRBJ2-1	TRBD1	CASSWGPGQGAEQFF	TGTGCCAGCAGTTGGGGGCCGGGACAGGGAGCTGAGCAGTTCTTC
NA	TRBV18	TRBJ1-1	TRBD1	CASSPSGTGGAFF	TGTGCCAGCTCACCGTCCGGGACAGGGGGAGCTTTCTTT
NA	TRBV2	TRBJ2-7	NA	CASSEAPGDEQYF	TGTGCCAGCAGTGAAGCACCGGGGGACGAGCAGTACTTC
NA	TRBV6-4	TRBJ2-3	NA	CASSDSAEGGSDTQYF	TGTGCCAGCAGTGACTCGGCGGAGGGTGGATCAGATACGCAGTATTTT
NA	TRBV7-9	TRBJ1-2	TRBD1	CASSLGINDRGKLNYGYTF	TGTGCCAGCAGCTTAGGGATTAACGACAGGGGGAAGCTCAACTATGGCTACACCTTC
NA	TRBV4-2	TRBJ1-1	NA	CASSQDLRQMNTEAFF	TGTGCCAGCAGCCAAGATTTAAGACAGATGAACACTGAAGCTTTCTTT
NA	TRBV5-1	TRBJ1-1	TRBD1	CASSYDRGQETTEAFF	TGCGCCAGCAGCTATGACAGGGGGCAAGAGACCACTGAAGCTTTCTTT
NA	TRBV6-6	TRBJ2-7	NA	CASRHRVYEQYF	TGTGCCAGCAGGCACAGGGTCTACGAGCAGTACTTC
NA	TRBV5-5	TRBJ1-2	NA	CASSLVGRSYGYTF	TGTGCCAGCAGCTTGGTGGGTCGGAGCTATGGCTACACCTTC
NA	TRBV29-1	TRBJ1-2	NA	CSVEEGKRAVGYTF	TGCAGCGTTGAGGAGGGGAAGCGGGCGGTGGGCTACACCTTC
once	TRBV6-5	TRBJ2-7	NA	CASSYFAYEQYF	TGTGCCAGCAGTTACTTCGCCTACGAGCAGTACTTC
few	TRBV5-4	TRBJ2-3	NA	CASSDKRRGSTDTQYF	TGTGCCAGCAGCGACAAACGGAGGGGTAGCACAGATACGCAGTATTTT
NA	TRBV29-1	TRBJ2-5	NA	CSVSPGVSQETQYF	TGCAGCGTTTCACCAGGGGTTTCACAAGAGACCCAGTACTTC
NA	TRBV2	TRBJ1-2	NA	CASSLAGGGRQSYGYTF	TGTGCCAGCAGCCTAGCTGGGGGAGGGCGACAGAGCTATGGCTACACCTTC
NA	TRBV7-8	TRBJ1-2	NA	CASSPRTALPSNYGYTF	TGTGCCAGCAGCCCTAGGACAGCCCTACCATCTAACTATGGCTACACCTTC
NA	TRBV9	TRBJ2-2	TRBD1	CASSGDRKYANTGELFF	TGTGCCAGCAGCGGGGACAGGAAATACGCGAACACCGGGGAGCTGTTTTTT
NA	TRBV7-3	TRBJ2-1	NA	CASSWVSGNEQFF	TGTGCCAGCAGCTGGGTAAGCGGCAATGAGCAGTTCTTC
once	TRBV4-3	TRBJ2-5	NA	CASSLDRNQETQYF	TGCGCCAGCAGCCTAGACAGGAACCAAGAGACCCAGTACTTC
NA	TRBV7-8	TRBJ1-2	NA	CASSSTGSRGYTF	TGTGCCAGCAGCTCTACAGGCTCCCGCGGCTACACCTTC
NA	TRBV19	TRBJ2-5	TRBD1	CASSIYRGQETQYF	TGTGCCAGTAGTATCTACAGGGGCCAAGAGACCCAGTACTTC
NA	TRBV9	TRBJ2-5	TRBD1	CASSKGQLQETQYF	TGTGCCAGCAGCAAGGGACAGTTACAAGAGACCCAGTACTTC
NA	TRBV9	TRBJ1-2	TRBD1	CASSQEQGARIHGYTF	TGTGCCAGCAGCCAAGAACAGGGGGCGCGAATCCATGGCTACACCTTC
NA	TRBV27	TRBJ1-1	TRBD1	CASSLKAGGSTEAFF	TGTGCCAGCAGTTTGAAAGCAGGGGGCAGCACTGAAGCTTTCTTT